The 16 T cell receptor beta chains below all came from one sample that was sequenced in a study of metastatic and nonmetastatic thyroid tumors. Before thyroid surgery, none of the patients had received any treatment. TCRdb called clones again from the PCR reads with MiXCR. The sample lists about 48,000 clones, approximately 24% occurring once. The material sequenced was blood. These receptor sequences come from a male donor with papillary thyroid cancer or a benign thyroid nodule (not recorded which). Some clones in this sample may be carry-over from other donors' samples.

This clone was detected only a few times. Here the CDR3 reads CASSELAGAEKLAFF. Here the CDR3 DNA reads TGTGCCAGCAGTGAGTTGGCGGGGGCGGAAAAACTGGCTTTCTTT. J is TRBJ1-1 and V is TRBV6-1, with TRBD1 as a possible D gene (6 bases). Germline V gene data show CDR1 as MNHNS and CDR2 as SASEGT. The CDR3 is 15 residues long. Trimming took off 3 bases at V and 11 bases at J, with 22 bases between the two ends.

The chain uses TRBV11-2 and TRBJ1-1; TRBD1 might be the D (5 bases). V shed 1 base and J shed 5 bases, with 8 bases lying between them. CDR1 is SGHAT, CDR2 FQNNGV, per germline. The CDR3 is 13 residues long. CDR3 sequence: CASSLAGATEAFF. DNA of the CDR3: TGTGCCAGCAGCTTAGCCGGGGCGACTGAAGCTTTCTTT.

In this sample, this clone turned up many times. The rearrangement links TRBV12-3 or TRBV12-4 to TRBJ1-1, with D tentatively TRBD1 (6 bases). V was clipped by 7 bases and J by 5 bases, with 11 bases between them. The CDR3 length is 12 residues. The CDR3 here is CASKTGYTEAFF. In DNA, the CDR3 is TGTGCCAGCAAAACAGGGTATACTGAAGCTTTCTTT.

CDR3 residues: CAWRATGEAYEQYF. The CDR3 coding sequence is TGTGCCTGGAGGGCGACAGGGGAGGCCTACGAGCAGTACTTC. V and J are TRBV30 and TRBJ2-7; 8 bases map to TRBD1. The V gene end was trimmed by 3 bases and the J gene end by 2 bases; junction bases not matched to a gene: 6. CDR1 GTSNPN and CDR2 SVGIG come from the germline V gene (reference sequence). This CDR3 region has 14 residues.

This clone was seen a few times. The chain employs TRBV7-2 and TRBJ2-5; D ambiguous. The ends were cut back, 5 bases at V and 7 bases at J, with 8 bases in the middle. The CDR3 sequence is 11 residues long. Looked up from germline, CDR1 is SGHTA and CDR2 is FQGNSA. The CDR3 here is CASSTPGTQYF. The CDR3 DNA is TGTGCCAGCAGCACCCCCGGGACCCAGTACTTC. The full variable domain, its missing parts supplied by reference TRBV7-2 and TRBJ2-5, is GAGVSQSPSNKVTEKGKDVELRCDPISGHTALYWYRQSLGQGLEFLIYFQGNSAPDKSGLPSDRFSAERTGGSVSTLTIQRTQQEDSAVYLCASSTPGTQYFGPGTRLLVL.

Only a few counts were recorded for this clone. This sequence may be a read error, since a much larger clone differs from it by one base. The rearrangement uses TRBV28 and TRBJ2-1; 10 positions agree with TRBD2. CDR1 and CDR2 (germline): MDHEN, SYDVKM. V shed 6 bases, J shed 0 bases, and the junction held 11 bases outside the gene matches. The CDR3 has 18 residues. CDR3 bases: TGTGCCAGCAGCCTCTCACTTGCTAGCGGGAGCTCCTACAATGAGCAGTTCTTC. Protein: CASSLSLASGSSYNEQFF.

This clone was recorded a few times. At the DNA level, this CDR3 is encoded by other sequences in the same sample as well. The V and J genes are TRBV12-3 or TRBV12-4 and TRBJ2-7; tentatively, D is TRBD1 or TRBD2 (5 bases each). V lost 10 bases, J lost 4 bases, and 17 bases lay in between. The CDR3 has 13 amino acids. CDR3 sequence reads: CAMHRGQGYEQYF. The CDR3 DNA reads TGTGCCATGCACCGGGGCCAGGGATACGAGCAGTACTTC.

V and J are TRBV4-2 and TRBJ2-3, with a tentative D call TRBD1 (5 bases). The length of the CDR3 is 15 residues. The V gene lost 0 bases and the J gene lost 4 bases, with 11 bases spanning the gap. Per germline, CDR1 LGHNA and CDR2 YNFKEQ. The DNA for the CDR3 is TGTGCCAGCAGCCAAGAACCAAAGACAGCAGATACGCAGTATTTT. It encodes CASSQEPKTADTQYF.

This clone was seen ten or more times. The chain links TRBV18 to TRBJ1-3; maybe TRBD1 (5 bases). Trimming removed 3 bases from V and 0 bases from J, with 9 bases in between. The CDR3 length is 15 residues. Germline V CDR1 and CDR2: KGHSH, LQKENI. CDR3 DNA: TGTGCCAGCTCACCGGAGGGGAGCTCTGGAAACACCATATATTTT. This codes for CASSPEGSSGNTIYF.

Many counts were recorded for this clone. The chain combines TRBV24-1 with TRBJ2-1; no firm D call. With 5 bases removed from V and 8 bases from J, the gap between germline ends came to 9 bases. Germline CDR1 and CDR2: KGHDR and SFDVKD. The CDR3 spans 12 residues. The CDR3 DNA reads TGTGCCACCAGTGGTATTGGGGATGAGCAGTTCTTC. Translated: CATSGIGDEQFF.

This clone was picked up a small number of times. The chain recombines TRBV29-1 with TRBJ2-6, with D perhaps TRBD1 (6 bases). This CDR3 region has 17 residues. Germline V gene sequence: CDR1 SQVTM, CDR2 ANQGSEA. V was pared by 0 bases and J by 0 bases, with 12 bases between. The CDR3 loop reads CSVEETGPHSGANVLTF. The CDR3 DNA follows: TGCAGCGTTGAAGAAACAGGGCCCCACTCTGGGGCCAACGTCCTGACTTTC.

This clone showed up just a few times. The chain carries TRBV30 and TRBJ1-1; unclear D gene. This CDR3 is built from 14 residues. The germline V and J ends were trimmed by 6 bases and 7 bases, with 21 bases remaining between them. Germline assignment: CDR1 GTSNPN and CDR2 SVGIG (reference sequence). This CDR3 is CACKHHDNRYEAFF. DNA of the CDR3: TGTGCCTGTAAACACCACGACAACCGGTATGAAGCTTTCTTT.

By share, this clone counts as medium-sized. The genes are TRBV20-1 and TRBJ2-7; 13 nucleotides align to TRBD2. V lost 0 bases and J lost 1; bases outside the gene matches: 0. The CDR3 covers 15 residues. The germline CDR1 and CDR2 sequences are DFQATT and SNEGSKA (reference sequence). CDR3 in DNA: TGCAGTGCTAGAGAGGGACTAGCGGGATCCTACGAGCAGTACTTC. It encodes CSAREGLAGSYEQYF.

This clone was seen many times. This sequence joins TRBV6-1 and TRBJ2-5; TRBD1 matches 9 bases. V shed 6 bases, J shed 4 bases, and the junction held 3 bases outside the gene matches. The length of the CDR3 is 13 residues. Germline CDR1 is MNHNS and CDR2 is SASEGT. The CDR3 sequence: CASSRDRAETQYF. In DNA form, the CDR3 reads TGTGCCAGCAGCCGGGACAGGGCAGAGACCCAGTACTTC.

This clone was picked up many times. The chain is built from TRBV20-1 and TRBJ1-3; D remains ambiguous. The germline V gene encodes CDR1 DFQATT and CDR2 SNEGSKA (reference sequence). V was trimmed by 3 bases and J by 4 bases, leaving 16 bases between them. The CDR3 sequence is 15 residues long. This CDR3 reads CSASLANLGGNTIYF. The CDR3, as DNA: TGCAGTGCTAGCTTGGCTAACTTGGGGGGAAACACCATATATTTT.

The V and J genes are TRBV4-1 and TRBJ1-1; D remains ambiguous. Germline loops: CDR1 MGHRA, CDR2 YSYEKL. The CDR3 loop spans 15 amino acids. V lost 1 base, J lost 6 bases, and 15 bases lay in between. The CDR3 spells CASSQVNSRPAEAFF. The CDR3 region has the DNA TGCGCCAGCAGCCAAGTTAACAGTCGTCCGGCTGAAGCTTTCTTT.